This T cell receptor (beta chain) emerged from a study of cytomegalovirus exposure and HLA in healthy donors. Germline CDR1 reads SGHNT; CDR2 reads YYREEE (reference sequence). CDR3 length equals 17 residues. Trimming took 4 bases from V and 0 from J, leaving 16 bases between them. The study drew the donors from its 120-subject validation cohort, separate from the roughly 700-subject first cohort. Produced via immunoSEQ multiplex PCR; TCRdb's table is partial and in-frame only. This sample has 120,000 or so clones, with 85% to 90% found just once. A remark on this clone: Its antigen is unidentified.

Study-wide results and limits: CMV antigen specificity was confirmed in vitro for a few CMV-associated chains. TCR beta chains numbering some 160 were designated cytomegalovirus-associated.

This sequence originates from a woman between 25 and 40 years old in good health and CMV-seropositive. Sequencing input: PBMCs. The rearrangement joins TRBV5-4 to TRBJ2-2; the D gene is possibly TRBD2 (6 bases). CDR3 residues: CASSQGGGLSNTGELFF. The CDR3 region has the DNA TGTGCCAGCAGCCAGGGTGGCGGACTATCGAACACCGGGGAGCTGTTTTTT.